A single sample is the source of the 5 T cell receptor beta chains below, sequenced in a study of blood T cell repertoires in COVID-19. The data were produced by immunoSEQ multiplex PCR, yet TCRdb's version contains in-frame clones alone and is incomplete. The sample shows around 26,000 clones, roughly 90% of them seen only once. Material for sequencing was peripheral blood. The source of these receptors is a human donor in a cohort sampled during active COVID-19.

As DNA, the CDR3 is TGTGCCAGCAGTCCAGGAGGAGGGGCTTACAATGAGCAGTTCTTC. Its protein is CASSPGGGAYNEQFF. The J gene is TRBJ2-1, the V gene TRBV7-3; D perhaps matches TRBD2 (6 bases). V gave up 6 bases and J gave up 4 bases, with 16 bases separating them. Germline V gene sequence: CDR1 SGHTA, CDR2 FQGTGA. This CDR3 has 15 residues.

V gene TRBV9 combines with J gene TRBJ2-7; no clear D. The CDR3 runs to 16 residues. V was pared by 3 bases and J by 7 bases, with 23 bases between. The germline gives CDR1 SGDLS, CDR2 YYNGEE. This chain's CDR3 is CASSGVTRSYELEQYV. The CDR3 nucleotides read TGTGCCAGCAGCGGGGTGACTCGCTCCTACGAATTGGAGCAGTACGTC.

The CDR3 DNA follows: TGCGCCAGCACACCATTTGCTAGCGGGGGGGCGCAAGAGCAGTACTTC. Translation gives CASTPFASGGAQEQYF. V gene TRBV5-1 combines with J gene TRBJ2-7, with 12 bases matching TRBD2. Per the germline V gene, CDR1 is SGHRS and CDR2 is YFSETQ. V lost 6 bases to trimming and J lost 7 bases; unmatched junction nucleotides: 14. This CDR3 region has 16 residues. Together with reference TRBV5-1 and TRBJ2-7, the CDR3 gives the full variable domain: KAGVTQTPRYLIKTRGQQVTLSCSPISGHRSVSWYQQTPGQGLQFLFEYFSETQRNKGNFPGRFSGRQFSNSRSEMNVSTLELGDSALYLCASTPFASGGAQEQYFGPGTRLTVT.

The chain uses TRBV5-1 and TRBJ1-1; unclear D gene. Between the trimmed V and J ends, which lost 5 bases and 0 bases, there was a span of 11 bases. Germline values: CDR1 SGHRS, CDR2 YFSETQ. The CDR3 spans 14 residues. The CDR3 DNA follows: TGCGCCAGCAGTTTAGTTGAGTTGAACACTGAAGCTTTCTTT. Amino acids: CASSLVELNTEAFF.

The V and J genes are TRBV7-9 and TRBJ2-6, with D possibly being TRBD2 (6 bases). There are 16 residues in the CDR3. V lost 1 base, J lost 9 bases, and 16 bases lay in between. CDR1 is SEHNR and CDR2 is FQNEAQ in the germline V gene (reference sequence). The CDR3 protein is CASSLEQVLGSNVLTF. The CDR3 region has the DNA TGTGCCAGCAGCTTAGAACAGGTCCTCGGGAGCAACGTCCTGACTTTC.